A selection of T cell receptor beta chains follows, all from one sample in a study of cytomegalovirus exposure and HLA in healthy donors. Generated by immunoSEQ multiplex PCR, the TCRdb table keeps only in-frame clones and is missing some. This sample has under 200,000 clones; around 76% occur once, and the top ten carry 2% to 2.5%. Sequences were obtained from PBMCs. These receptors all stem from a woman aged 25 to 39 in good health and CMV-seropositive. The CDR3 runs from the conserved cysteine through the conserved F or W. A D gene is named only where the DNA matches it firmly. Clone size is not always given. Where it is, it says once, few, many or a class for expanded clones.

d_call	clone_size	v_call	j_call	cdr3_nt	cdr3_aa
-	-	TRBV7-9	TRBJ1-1	TGTGCCAGCAGCCCCGGCAGGGCAAACACTGAAGCTTTCTTT	CASSPGRANTEAFF
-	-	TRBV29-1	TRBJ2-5	TGCAGCGCGGCGACGGGTCAAGAGACCCAGTACTTC	CSAATGQETQYF
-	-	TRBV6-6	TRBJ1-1	TGTGCCAGCAGGCCACCCCGCGTAGTACTCACTGAAGCTTTCTTT	CASRPPRVVLTEAFF
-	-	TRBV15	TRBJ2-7	TGTGCCACCAGCAGAGATTCCAGGTACGAGCAGTACTTC	CATSRDSRYEQYF
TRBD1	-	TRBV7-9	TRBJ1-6	TGTGCCAGCAGCTCCACAGGGGGTGGTAATTCACCCCTCCACTTT	CASSSTGGGNSPLHF
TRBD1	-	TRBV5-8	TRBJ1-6	TGTGCCAGCAGTTTACAAGGACAGGGGCTTTCACCCCTCCACTTT	CASSLQGQGLSPLHF
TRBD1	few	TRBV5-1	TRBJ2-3	TGCGCCAGCAGCTTGAACAGGGGGGACACAGATACGCAGTATTTT	CASSLNRGDTDTQYF
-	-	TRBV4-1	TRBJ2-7	TGCGCCAGCAGCCAATCCCTGGACAGAGGATCCTCCTACGAGCAGTACTTC	CASSQSLDRGSSYEQYF
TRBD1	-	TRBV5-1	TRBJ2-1	TGCGCCAGCAGTCTTACCGGGACAGGGGACTTCAATGAGCAGTTCTTC	CASSLTGTGDFNEQFF
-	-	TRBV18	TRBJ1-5	TGTGCCAGCTCACCAGGCGGGGGTAATCAGCCCCAGCATTTT	CASSPGGGNQPQHF
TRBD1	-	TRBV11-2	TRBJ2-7	TGTGCCAGCAGCTTAGACATGGACAGGACCTACGAGCAGTACTTC	CASSLDMDRTYEQYF